This paragraph reports one T cell receptor (beta chain). Which antigen it targets is not known. No base-level quality is on record; no much larger clone is a single base apart. The trial excluded patients who had a history of autoimmune disease or were on systemic immunosuppression. Peripheral blood for TCR sequencing was drawn from every dose cohort at baseline, at cycle 4 day 1 and at cycle 7 day 1. The samples were drawn from a first-in-human, open-label, multicenter phase I dose-escalation trial of ivuxolimab. Adults with locally advanced or metastatic melanoma, renal cell carcinoma, hepatocellular carcinoma or head and neck squamous cell carcinoma were enrolled in the trial. Before TCR sequencing, CD4+ and CD8+ T cells were separately sorted from peripheral blood. Genomic DNA was isolated from the sorted cells so that the TCRbeta CDR3 region could be sequenced. TCRbeta CDR3 regions were sequenced using the immunoSEQ Assay. TCRdb took over this immuneACCESS table, retaining in-frame rearrangements with V and J assigned. Such tables are incomplete; in checked studies, under half of the missing clones stem from an unresolved V gene, and the remainder is unexplained. Here the sample has some 130,000 clones; about 93% occur a single time. Of the sample, approximately 0.93% is held by the ten largest clones.

CDR1 SGHRS and CDR2 YFSETQ are derived from the germline V gene. Compared with germline, V lacks 3 bases and J lacks 6 bases; bases without a gene match: 6. The CDR3 holds 15 amino acids from the cysteine to the phenylalanine. The sequence is cut down to CDR3 DNA, 45 bases in frame from base 1. This sample was included in a study of OX40 agonist ivuxolimab in advanced cancers. With regard to the full study: Ivuxolimab was a fully human IgG2 agonistic monoclonal antibody targeting the costimulatory receptor OX40 (CD134). Intravenous ivuxolimab was administered to patients every 2 weeks at six dose levels: 0.01, 0.1, 0.3, 1.5, 3 and 10 mg/kg. Among the 52 dose-escalation patients, around 19 had hepatocellular carcinoma, approximately 15 melanoma, 9 renal cell carcinoma and 9 head and neck cancer. In the dose-escalation cohort, more than 75% of patients were male, and the mean age was roughly 60 years, with a range of roughly 20 to 80. Patients were allowed to have had prior anti-PD-1, anti-PD-L1 or anti-CTLA-4 therapy, and roughly 40% of the dose-escalation patients had previously received checkpoint inhibitors. Partial responses were achieved by three dose-escalation patients, of whom one had hepatocellular carcinoma and two had cutaneous melanoma. Peripheral TCRbeta sequencing aimed to test whether ivuxolimab altered TCR sequence diversity and caused clonal T-cell expansion. The paper reports the monotherapy dose-escalation portion (N of about 47 patients) of the phase I ivuxolimab trial.

Summary of the overall study and its limitations: On average, CD8+ T cells showed more expanded clones than CD4+ T cells after ivuxolimab. In the 0.1-3.0 mg/kg groups, partial responders were among the patients with the lowest normalized peripheral clonal expansion, particularly in CD8+ T cells. At doses from 0.1 to 3.0 mg/kg, clonal expansion was seen in both CD4+ and CD8+ blood T cells between baseline and week 6. The antigen specificity of the peripheral T cells that underwent clonal expansion was not determined. Low levels of normalized T-cell clonal expansion were also seen in some nonresponding patients.

The chain was built from TRBV5-1 and TRBJ1-6; 7 bases in between match TRBD1. The source material was CD4+ or CD8+ T cells sorted from blood, sampled in a trial of the OX40 agonist ivuxolimab. This receptor was identified in an adult with an advanced solid tumor such as melanoma, head and neck, liver or kidney cancer. The nucleotide sequence reads as follows: TGCGCCAGCAGCTACCAGGGGGGCGGTAATTCACCCCTCCACTTT. Its product reads: CASSYQGGGNSPLHF.